In its sample, the clone carrying this TCR beta chain was seen a few times. The sample is drawn from a study of blood T cell repertoires in COVID-19. On the study more broadly: Specimens from acute and convalescent COVID-19 originated in the United States, Italy and Spain. PBMCs, B-cell-depleted T cells, or T cells provided the cDNA or gDNA that made up the material.

As originally analysed: Amplified reference gene primers provided the basis for estimating nucleated cell counts. The protocol was immunoSEQ multiplex PCR, while the TCRdb copy is restricted to in-frame clones and leaves out a portion. D and trimming come from the DNA, and the V and J calls and clone size come from that table. The sample shows some 140,000 clones, 78% of them seen only once. Looked up from germline, CDR1 is SGHNT and CDR2 is YYREEE (reference sequence). V lost 0 bases and J 7 bases, leaving 11 bases between the germline ends. The CDR3 covers 15 residues. The gene calls are TRBV5-4 and TRBJ1-6; a weak D match, TRBD1 (6 bases). The source of this sequence is a man older than 75 with acute or convalescent COVID-19. Sequences were obtained from peripheral blood. The DNA of the CDR3 is TGTGCCAGCAGCTTGGCCGACAGGCGGAATTCACCCCTCCACTTT. Its protein product is CASSLADRRNSPLHF.